This T cell receptor beta chain was sequenced for a study of shared clonotypes between healthy human individuals. About the research overall: The study used three CD4 naive, three CD4 memory, two CD8 naive and one CD8 memory plate per donor.

The study's findings and limits: Measured sharing among donors was expected to vary with sequencing depth. The represented genetic and exposure-history diversity was limited by the small number of donors.

CDR1 is GTSNPN and CDR2 is SVGIG in the germline V gene (reference sequence). The CDR3 contains 14 residues. The germline V and J ends were trimmed by 1 base and 5 bases, with 14 bases remaining between them. Every subset had its genomic DNA shared out evenly among several immunoSEQ plates. Only in-frame clones appear in the TCRdb table, and some are missing; sequencing was by immunoSEQ multiplex PCR. The sample lists about 2.3 million clones; approximately 93% were seen once. On this clone: Antigen unknown.

The TCR comes from a man aged 18 to 29 in good health. Some clones in this sample may be carry-over from other donors' samples. The chain uses TRBV30 and TRBJ1-1; D is unclear. Sequencing used naive CD4+ T cells from PBMCs. Subset: CD45RA+ positively selected. The CDR3 here is CAWSAGYGETEAFF. For the CDR3, the DNA is TGTGCCTGGAGTGCGGGGTACGGGGAAACTGAAGCTTTCTTT.